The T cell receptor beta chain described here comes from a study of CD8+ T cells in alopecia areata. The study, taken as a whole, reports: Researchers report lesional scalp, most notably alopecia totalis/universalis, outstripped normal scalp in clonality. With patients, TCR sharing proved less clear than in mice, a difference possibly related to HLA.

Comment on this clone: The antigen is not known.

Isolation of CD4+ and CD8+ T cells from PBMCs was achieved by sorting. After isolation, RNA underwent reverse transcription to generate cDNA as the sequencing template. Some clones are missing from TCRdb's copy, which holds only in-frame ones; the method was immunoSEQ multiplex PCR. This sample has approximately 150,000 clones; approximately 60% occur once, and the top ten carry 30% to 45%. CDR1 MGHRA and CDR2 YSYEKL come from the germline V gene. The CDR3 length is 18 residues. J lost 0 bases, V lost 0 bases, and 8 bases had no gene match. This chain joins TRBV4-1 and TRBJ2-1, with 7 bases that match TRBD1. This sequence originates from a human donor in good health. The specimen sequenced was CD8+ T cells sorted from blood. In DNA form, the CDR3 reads TGCGCCAGCAGCCAAGATCAGGGGGACGTAAGCTCCTACAATGAGCAGTTCTTC. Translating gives CASSQDQGDVSSYNEQFF.